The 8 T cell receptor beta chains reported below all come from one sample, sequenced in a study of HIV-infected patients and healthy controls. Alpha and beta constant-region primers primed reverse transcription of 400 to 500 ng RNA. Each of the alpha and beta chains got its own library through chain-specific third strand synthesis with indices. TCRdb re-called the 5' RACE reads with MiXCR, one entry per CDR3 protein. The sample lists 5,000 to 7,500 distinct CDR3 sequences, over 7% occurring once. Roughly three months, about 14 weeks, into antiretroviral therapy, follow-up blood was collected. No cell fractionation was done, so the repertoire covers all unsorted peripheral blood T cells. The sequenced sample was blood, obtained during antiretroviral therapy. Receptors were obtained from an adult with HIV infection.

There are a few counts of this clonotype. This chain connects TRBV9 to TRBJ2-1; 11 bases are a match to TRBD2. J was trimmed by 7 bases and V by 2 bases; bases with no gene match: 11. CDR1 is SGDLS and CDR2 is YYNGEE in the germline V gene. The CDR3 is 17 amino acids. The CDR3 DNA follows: TGTGCCAGCAGCGTCACCGCCGGGACTAGCGGTATGAATGAGCAGTTCTTC. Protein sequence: CASSVTAGTSGMNEQFF.

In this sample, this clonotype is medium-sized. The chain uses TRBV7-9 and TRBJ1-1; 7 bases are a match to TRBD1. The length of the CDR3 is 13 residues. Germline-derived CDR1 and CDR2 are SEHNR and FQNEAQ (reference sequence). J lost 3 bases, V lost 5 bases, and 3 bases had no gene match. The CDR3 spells CASSPQGDTEAFF. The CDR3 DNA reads TGTGCCAGCAGCCCCCAGGGGGACACTGAAGCTTTCTTT.

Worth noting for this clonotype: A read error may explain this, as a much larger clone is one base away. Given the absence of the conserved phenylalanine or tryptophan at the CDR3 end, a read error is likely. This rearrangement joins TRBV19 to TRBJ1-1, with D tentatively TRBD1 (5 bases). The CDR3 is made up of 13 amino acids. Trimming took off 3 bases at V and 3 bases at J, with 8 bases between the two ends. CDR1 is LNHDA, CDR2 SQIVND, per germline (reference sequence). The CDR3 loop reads CASSIKQDTEAFL. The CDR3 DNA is TGTGCCAGTAGTATTAAACAGGACACTGAAGCTTTCCTT.

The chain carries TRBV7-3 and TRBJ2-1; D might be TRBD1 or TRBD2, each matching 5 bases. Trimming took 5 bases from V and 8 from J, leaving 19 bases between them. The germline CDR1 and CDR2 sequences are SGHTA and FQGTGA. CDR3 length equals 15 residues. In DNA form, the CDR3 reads TGTGCCAGCAGCCCCACCGGGGCAGTTGTTTATGAGCAGTTCTTC. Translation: CASSPTGAVVYEQFF.

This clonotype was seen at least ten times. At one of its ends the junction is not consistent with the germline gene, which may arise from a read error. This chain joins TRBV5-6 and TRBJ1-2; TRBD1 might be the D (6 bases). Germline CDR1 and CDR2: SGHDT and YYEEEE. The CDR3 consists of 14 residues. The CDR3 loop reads CASGFFGQNYGYTF. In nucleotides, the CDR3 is TGTGCCAGCGGCTTTTTCGGACAGAACTATGGCTACACCTTC.

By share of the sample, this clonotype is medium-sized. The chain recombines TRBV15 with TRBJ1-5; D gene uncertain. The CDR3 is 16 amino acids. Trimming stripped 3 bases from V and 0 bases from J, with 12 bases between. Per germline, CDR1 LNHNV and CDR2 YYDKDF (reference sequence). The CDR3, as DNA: TGTGCCACCAGCAGGGGCCCCGACGGTAGCAATCAGCCCCAGCATTTT. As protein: CATSRGPDGSNQPQHF.

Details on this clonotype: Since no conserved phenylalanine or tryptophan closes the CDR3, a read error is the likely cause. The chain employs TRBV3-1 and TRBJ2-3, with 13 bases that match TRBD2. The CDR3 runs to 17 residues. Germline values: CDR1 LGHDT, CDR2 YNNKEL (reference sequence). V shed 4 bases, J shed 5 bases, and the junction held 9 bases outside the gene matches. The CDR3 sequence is CASSPLSGLAGRDTQYS. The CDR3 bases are TGTGCCAGCAGCCCCCTCTCGGGACTAGCGGGGAGAGATACGCAGTATTCT.

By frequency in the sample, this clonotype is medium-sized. The chain's CDR3 is CASSFSGTNEKLFF. The CDR3 bases are TGTGCCAGCAGTTTTTCGGGGACTAATGAAAAACTGTTTTTT. The gene calls are TRBV28 and TRBJ1-4; no reliable D call. The CDR3 runs to 14 residues. Germline CDR1 is MDHEN and CDR2 is SYDVKM. Between the trimmed V and J ends, which lost 3 bases and 2 bases, there was a span of 7 bases.